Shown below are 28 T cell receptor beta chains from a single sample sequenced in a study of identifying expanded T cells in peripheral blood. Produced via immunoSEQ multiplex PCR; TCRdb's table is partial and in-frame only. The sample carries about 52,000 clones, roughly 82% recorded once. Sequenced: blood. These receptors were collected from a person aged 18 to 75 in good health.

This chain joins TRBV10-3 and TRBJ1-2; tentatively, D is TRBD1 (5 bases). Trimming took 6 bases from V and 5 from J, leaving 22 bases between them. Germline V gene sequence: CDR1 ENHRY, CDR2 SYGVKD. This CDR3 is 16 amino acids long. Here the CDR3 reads CAISQNSGSNPYGYTF. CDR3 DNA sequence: TGTGCCATCAGCCAGAATTCAGGGTCAAATCCTTATGGCTACACCTTC.

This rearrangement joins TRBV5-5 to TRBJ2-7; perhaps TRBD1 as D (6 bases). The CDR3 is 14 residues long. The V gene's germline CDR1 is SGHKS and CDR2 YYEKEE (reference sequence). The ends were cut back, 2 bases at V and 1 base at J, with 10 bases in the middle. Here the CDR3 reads CASSFDRISYEQYF. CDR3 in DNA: TGTGCCAGCAGCTTCGACAGGATTTCCTACGAGCAGTACTTC.

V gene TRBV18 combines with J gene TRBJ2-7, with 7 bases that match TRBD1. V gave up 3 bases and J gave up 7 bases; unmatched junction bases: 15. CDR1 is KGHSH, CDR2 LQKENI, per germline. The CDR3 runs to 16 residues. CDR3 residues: CASSPPGTVSSGEQYF. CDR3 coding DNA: TGTGCCAGCTCACCGCCCGGGACAGTTAGTTCAGGAGAGCAGTACTTC.

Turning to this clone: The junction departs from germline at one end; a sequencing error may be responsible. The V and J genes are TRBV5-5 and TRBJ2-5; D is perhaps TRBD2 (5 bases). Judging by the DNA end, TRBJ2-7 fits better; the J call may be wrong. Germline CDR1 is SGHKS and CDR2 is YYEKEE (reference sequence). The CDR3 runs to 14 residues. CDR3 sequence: CASSTWTSSYEQYF. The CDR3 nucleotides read TGCGCCAGCAGCACCTGGACTTCTTCCTACGAGCAGTACTTC.

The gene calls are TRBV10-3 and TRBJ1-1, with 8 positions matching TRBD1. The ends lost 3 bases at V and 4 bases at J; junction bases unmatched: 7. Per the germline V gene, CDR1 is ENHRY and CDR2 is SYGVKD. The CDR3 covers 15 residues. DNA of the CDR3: TGTGCCATCAGTGAAGCTGGACAGGGATCCACTGAAGCTTTCTTT. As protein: CAISEAGQGSTEAFF.

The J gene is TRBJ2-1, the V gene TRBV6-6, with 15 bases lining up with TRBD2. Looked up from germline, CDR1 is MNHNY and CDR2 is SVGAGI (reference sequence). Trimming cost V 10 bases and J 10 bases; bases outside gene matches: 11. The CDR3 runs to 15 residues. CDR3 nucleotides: TGTGCCACCCTAAGAGGGACTAGCGGGGGGTTGGAGCAGTTCTTC. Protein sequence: CATLRGTSGGLEQFF.

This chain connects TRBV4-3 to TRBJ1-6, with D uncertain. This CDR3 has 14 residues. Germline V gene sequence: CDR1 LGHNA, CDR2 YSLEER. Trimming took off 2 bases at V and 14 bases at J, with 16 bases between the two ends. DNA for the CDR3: TGCGCCAGCAGCCAAAATGACGCGCTTCGGGCCCTCCACTTT. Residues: CASSQNDALRALHF.

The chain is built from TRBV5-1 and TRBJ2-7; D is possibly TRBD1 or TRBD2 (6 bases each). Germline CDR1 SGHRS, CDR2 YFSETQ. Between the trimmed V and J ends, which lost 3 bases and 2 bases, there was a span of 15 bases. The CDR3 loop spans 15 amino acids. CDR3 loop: CASSSQGGKAYEQYF. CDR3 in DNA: TGCGCCAGCAGCTCCCAAGGGGGGAAGGCCTACGAGCAGTACTTC.

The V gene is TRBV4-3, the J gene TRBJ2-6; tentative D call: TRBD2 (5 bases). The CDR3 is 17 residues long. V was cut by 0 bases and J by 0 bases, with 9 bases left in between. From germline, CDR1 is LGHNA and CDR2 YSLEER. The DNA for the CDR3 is TGCGCCAGCAGCCAAGATTTGGAGGTCTCTGGGGCCAACGTCCTGACTTTC. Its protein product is CASSQDLEVSGANVLTF.

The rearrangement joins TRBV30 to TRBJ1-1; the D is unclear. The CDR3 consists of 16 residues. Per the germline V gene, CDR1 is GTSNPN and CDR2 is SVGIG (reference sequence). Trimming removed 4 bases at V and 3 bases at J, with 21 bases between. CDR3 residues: CAWTYGVLLADTEAFF. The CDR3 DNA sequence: TGTGCCTGGACCTATGGAGTGTTGCTGGCGGACACTGAAGCTTTCTTT.

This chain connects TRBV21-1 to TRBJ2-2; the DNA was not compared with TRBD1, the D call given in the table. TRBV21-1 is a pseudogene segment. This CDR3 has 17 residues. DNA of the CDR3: TGTGCCAGCACTTCTCCGGGACAGCACTCGAACACCGGGGAGCTGTTTTTT. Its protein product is CASTSPGQHSNTGELFF.

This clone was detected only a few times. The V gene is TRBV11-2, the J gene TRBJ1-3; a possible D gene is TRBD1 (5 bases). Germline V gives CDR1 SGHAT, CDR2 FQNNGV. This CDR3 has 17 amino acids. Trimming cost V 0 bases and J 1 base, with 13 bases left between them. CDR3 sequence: CASSLDHRRQSGNTIYF. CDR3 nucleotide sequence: TGTGCCAGCAGCTTAGATCATCGACGACAGTCTGGAAACACCATATATTTT.

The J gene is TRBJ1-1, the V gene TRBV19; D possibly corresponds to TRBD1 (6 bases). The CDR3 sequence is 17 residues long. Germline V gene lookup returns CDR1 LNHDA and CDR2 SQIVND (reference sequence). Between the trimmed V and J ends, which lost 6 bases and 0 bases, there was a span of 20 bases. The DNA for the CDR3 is TGTGCCAGTAGCCAAACAATTAACAGGGACCTGAACACTGAAGCTTTCTTT. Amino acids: CASSQTINRDLNTEAFF.

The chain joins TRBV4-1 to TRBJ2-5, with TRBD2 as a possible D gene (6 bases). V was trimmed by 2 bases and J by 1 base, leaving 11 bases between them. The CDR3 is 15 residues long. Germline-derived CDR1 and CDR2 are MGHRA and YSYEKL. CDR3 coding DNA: TGCGCCAGCAGCCAACTGGGGACTCGCCAAGAGACCCAGTACTTC. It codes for CASSQLGTRQETQYF.

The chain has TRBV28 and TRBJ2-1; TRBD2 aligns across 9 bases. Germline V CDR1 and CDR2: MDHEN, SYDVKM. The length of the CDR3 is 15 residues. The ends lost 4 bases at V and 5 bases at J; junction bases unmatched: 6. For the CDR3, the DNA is TGTGCCAGCAGTTCCTCTAGCGGGAACAACAATGAGCAGTTCTTC. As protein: CASSSSSGNNNEQFF. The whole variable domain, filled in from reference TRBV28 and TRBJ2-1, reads DVKVTQSSRYLVKRTGEKVFLECVQDMDHENMFWYRQDPGLGLRLIYFSYDVKMKEKGDIPEGYSVSREKKERFSLILESASTNQTSMYLCASSSSSGNNNEQFFGPGTRLTVL.

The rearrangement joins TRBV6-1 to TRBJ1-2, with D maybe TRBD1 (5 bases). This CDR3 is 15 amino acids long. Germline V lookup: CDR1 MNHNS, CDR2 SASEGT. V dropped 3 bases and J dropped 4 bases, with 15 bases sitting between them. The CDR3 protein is CASSEAQGGLYGYTF. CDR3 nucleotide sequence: TGTGCCAGCAGTGAGGCCCAGGGAGGACTCTATGGCTACACCTTC.

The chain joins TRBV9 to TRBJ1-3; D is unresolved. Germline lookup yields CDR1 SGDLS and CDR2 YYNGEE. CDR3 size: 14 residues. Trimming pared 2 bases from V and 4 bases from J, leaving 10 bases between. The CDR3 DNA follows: TGTGCCAGCAGCGTTAGCTCAGGCGGAAACACCATATATTTT. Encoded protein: CASSVSSGGNTIYF.

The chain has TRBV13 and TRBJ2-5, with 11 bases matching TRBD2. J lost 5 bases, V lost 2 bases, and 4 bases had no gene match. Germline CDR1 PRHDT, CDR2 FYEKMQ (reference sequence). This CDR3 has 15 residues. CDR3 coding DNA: TGTGCCAGCAGCTTACTTAGCGGGGGGGCCGAGACCCAGTACTTC. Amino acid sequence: CASSLLSGGAETQYF. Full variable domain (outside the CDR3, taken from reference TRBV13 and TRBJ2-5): AAGVIQSPRHLIKEKRETATLKCYPIPRHDTVYWYQQGPGQDPQFLISFYEKMQSDKGSIPDRFSAQQFSDYHSELNMSSLELGDSALYFCASSLLSGGAETQYFGPGTRLLVL.

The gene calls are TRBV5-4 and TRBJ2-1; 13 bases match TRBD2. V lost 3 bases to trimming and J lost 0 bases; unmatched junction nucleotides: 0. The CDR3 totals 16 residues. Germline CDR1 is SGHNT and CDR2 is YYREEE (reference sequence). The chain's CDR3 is CASSWTSGGSYNEQFF. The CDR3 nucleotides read TGTGCCAGCAGCTGGACTAGCGGGGGCTCCTACAATGAGCAGTTCTTC. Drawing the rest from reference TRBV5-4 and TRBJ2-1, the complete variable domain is ETGVTQSPTHLIKTRGQQVTLRCSSQSGHNTVSWYQQALGQGPQFIFQYYREEENGRGNFPPRFSGLQFPNYSSELNVNALELDDSALYLCASSWTSGGSYNEQFFGPGTRLTVL.

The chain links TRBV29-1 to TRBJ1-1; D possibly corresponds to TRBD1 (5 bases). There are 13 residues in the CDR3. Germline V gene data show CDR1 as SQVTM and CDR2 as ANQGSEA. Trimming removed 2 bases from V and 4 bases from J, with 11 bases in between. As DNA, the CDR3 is TGCAGCGTTGAACCCGTGCAGGGCACTGAAGCTTTCTTT. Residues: CSVEPVQGTEAFF.

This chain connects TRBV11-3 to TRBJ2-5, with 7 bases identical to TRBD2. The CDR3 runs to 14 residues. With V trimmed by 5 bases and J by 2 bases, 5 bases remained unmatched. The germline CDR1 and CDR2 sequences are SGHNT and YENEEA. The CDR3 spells CASSVGGGQETQYF. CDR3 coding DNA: TGTGCCAGCAGCGTGGGCGGGGGACAAGAGACCCAGTACTTC.

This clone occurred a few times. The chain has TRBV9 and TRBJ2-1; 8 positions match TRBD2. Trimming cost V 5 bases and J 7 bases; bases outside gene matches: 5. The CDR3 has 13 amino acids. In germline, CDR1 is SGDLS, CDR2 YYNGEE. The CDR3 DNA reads TGTGCCAGCAGTGGGGCTAGCGGGAATGAGCAGTTCTTC. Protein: CASSGASGNEQFF. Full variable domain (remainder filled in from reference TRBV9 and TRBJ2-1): DSGVTQTPKHLITATGQRVTLRCSPRSGDLSVYWYQQSLDQGLQFLIQYYNGEERAKGNILERFSAQQFPDLHSELNLSSLELGDSALYFCASSGASGNEQFFGPGTRLTVL.

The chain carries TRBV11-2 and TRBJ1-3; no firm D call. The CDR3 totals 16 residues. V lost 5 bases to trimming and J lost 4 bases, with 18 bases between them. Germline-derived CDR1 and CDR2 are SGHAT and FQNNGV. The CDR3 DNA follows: TGTGCCAGCAGCCCGGACTGGGCCCGGCAGGGAAACACCATATATTTT. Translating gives CASSPDWARQGNTIYF.

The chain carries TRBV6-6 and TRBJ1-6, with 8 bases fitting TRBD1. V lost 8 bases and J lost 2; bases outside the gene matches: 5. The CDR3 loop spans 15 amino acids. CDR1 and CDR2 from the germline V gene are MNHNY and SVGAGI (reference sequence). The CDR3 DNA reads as TGTGCCAGCGTACAGGGGGAGGCCTATAATTCACCCCTCCACTTT. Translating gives CASVQGEAYNSPLHF.

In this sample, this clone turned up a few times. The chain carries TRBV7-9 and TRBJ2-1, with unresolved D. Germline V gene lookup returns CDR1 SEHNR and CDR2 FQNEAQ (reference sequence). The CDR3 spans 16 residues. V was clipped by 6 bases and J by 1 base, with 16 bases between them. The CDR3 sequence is CASSSRAAGSYNEQFF. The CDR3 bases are TGTGCCAGCAGTTCACGGGCGGCCGGGTCCTACAATGAGCAGTTCTTC.

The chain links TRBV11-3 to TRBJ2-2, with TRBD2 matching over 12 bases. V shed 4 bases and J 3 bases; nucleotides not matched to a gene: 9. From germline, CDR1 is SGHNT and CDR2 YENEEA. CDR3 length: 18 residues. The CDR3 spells CASSSWTSGTGDTGELFF. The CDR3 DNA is TGTGCCAGCAGCTCCTGGACTAGCGGGACCGGCGACACCGGGGAGCTGTTTTTT.

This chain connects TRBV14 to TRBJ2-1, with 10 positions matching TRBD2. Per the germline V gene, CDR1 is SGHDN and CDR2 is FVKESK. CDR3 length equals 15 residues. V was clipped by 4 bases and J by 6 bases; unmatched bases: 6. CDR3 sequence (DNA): TGTGCCAGCAGCCCATTGAGCGGGAGGGCCAATGAGCAGTTCTTC. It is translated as CASSPLSGRANEQFF.

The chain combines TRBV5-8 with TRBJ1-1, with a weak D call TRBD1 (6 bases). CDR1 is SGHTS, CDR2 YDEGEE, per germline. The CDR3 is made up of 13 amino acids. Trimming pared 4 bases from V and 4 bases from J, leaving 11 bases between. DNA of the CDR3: TGTGCCAGCAGCCTCAGGGGATTCACTGAAGCTTTCTTT. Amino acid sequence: CASSLRGFTEAFF.